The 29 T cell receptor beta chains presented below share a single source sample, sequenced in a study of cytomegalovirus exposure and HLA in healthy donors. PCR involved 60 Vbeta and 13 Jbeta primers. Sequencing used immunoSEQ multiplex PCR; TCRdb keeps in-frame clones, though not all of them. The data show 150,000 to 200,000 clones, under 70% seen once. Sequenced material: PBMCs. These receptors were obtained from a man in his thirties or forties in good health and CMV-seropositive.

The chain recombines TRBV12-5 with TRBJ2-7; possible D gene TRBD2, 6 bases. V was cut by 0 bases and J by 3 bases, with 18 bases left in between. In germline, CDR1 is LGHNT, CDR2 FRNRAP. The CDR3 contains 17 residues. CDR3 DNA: TGTGCTAGTGGTTTGGTGCCGGGGTCGGAGGGCATCTACGAGCAGTACTTC. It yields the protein CASGLVPGSEGIYEQYF.

The CDR3 reads CASRDQRGECNQPQHF. The CDR3 nucleotides are TGTGCCAGCAGAGATCAAAGGGGTGAGTGCAATCAGCCCCAGCATTTT. The chain joins TRBV6-8 to TRBJ1-5; D possibly corresponds to TRBD1 (5 bases). CDR3 length: 16 residues. Trimming took 6 bases from V and 2 from J, leaving 17 bases between them. Germline V gene sequence: CDR1 MNHGY, CDR2 SAAAGT.

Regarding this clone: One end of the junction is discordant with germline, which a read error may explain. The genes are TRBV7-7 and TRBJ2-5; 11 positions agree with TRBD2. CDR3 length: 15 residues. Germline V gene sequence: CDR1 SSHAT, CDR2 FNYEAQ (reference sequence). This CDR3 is CASSLAGGRVETQYF. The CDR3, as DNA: TGTGCTAGCAGCCTAGCGGGAGGCCGGGTAGAGACCCAGTACTTC.

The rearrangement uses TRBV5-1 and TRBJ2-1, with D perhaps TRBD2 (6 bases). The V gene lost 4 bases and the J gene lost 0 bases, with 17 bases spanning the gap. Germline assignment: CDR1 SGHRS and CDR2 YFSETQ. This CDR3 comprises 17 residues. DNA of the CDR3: TGCGCCAGCAGCCTAGAAATGGGGGGAGGCTCCTACAATGAGCAGTTCTTC. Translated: CASSLEMGGGSYNEQFF.

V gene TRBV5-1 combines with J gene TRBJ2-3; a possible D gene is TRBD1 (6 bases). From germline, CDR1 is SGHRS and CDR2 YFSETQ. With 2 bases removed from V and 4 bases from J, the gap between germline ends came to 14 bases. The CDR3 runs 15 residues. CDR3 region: CASSFRPGDADTQYF. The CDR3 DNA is TGCGCCAGCAGCTTTCGTCCAGGGGATGCAGATACGCAGTATTTT. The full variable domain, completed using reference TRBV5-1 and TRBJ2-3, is KAGVTQTPRYLIKTRGQQVTLSCSPISGHRSVSWYQQTPGQGLQFLFEYFSETQRNKGNFPGRFSGRQFSNSRSEMNVSTLELGDSALYLCASSFRPGDADTQYFGPGTRLTVL.

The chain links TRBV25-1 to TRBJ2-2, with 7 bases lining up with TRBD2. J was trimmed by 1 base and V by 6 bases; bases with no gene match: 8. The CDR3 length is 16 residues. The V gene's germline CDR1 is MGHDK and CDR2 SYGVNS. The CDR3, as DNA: TGTGCCAGCAGGAAGGGGCTAGCGGAGAACACCGGGGAGCTGTTTTTT. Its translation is CASRKGLAENTGELFF.

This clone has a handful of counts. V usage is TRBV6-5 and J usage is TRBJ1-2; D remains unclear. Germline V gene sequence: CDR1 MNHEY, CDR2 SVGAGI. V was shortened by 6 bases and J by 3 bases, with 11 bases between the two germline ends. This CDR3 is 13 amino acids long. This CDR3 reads CASSPEGYYGYTF. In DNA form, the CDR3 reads TGTGCCAGCAGCCCAGAGGGCTACTATGGCTACACCTTC.

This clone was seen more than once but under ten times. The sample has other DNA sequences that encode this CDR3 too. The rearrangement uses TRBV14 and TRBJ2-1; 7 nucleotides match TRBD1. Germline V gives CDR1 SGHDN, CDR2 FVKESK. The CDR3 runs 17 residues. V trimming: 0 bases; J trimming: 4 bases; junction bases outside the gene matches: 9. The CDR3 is CASSQDLDRDLYNEQFF. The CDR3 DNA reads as TGTGCCAGCAGCCAAGATCTAGACAGGGACCTATACAATGAGCAGTTCTTC.

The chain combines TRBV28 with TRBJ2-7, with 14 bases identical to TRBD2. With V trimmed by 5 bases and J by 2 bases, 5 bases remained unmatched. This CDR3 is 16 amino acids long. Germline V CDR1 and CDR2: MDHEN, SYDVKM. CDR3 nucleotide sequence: TGTGCCAGCAGTAGGACTAGCGGGAGGCTTACCTACGAGCAGTACTTC. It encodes CASSRTSGRLTYEQYF.

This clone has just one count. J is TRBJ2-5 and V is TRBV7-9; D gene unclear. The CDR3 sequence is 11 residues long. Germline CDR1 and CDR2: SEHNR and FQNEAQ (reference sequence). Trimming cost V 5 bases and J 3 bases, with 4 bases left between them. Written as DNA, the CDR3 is TGTGCCAGCAGCCCTAAAGAGACCCAGTACTTC. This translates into CASSPKETQYF. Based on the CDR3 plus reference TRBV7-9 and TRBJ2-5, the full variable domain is DTGVSQNPRHKITKRGQNVTFRCDPISEHNRLYWYRQTLGQGPEFLTYFQNEAQLEKSRLLSDRFSAERPKGSFSTLEIQRTEQGDSAMYLCASSPKETQYFGPGTRLLVL.

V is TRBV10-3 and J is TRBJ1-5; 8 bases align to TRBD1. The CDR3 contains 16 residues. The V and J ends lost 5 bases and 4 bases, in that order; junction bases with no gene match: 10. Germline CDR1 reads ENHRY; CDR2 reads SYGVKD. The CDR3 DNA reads TGTGCCATCAGTTCCCAAACAGGGGGAACGAATCAGCCCCAGCATTTT. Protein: CAISSQTGGTNQPQHF.

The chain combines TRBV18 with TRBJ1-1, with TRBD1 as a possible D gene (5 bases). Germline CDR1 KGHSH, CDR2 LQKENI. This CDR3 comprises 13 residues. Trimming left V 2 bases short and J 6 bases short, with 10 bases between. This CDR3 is CASSPAQGAEAFF. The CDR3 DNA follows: TGTGCCAGCTCACCAGCGCAGGGCGCTGAAGCTTTCTTT. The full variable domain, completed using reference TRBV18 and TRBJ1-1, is NAGVMQNPRHLVRRRGQEARLRCSPMKGHSHVYWYRQLPEEGLKFMVYLQKENIIDESGMPKERFSAEFPKEGPSILRIQQVVRGDSAAYFCASSPAQGAEAFFGQGTRLTVV.

CDR3 amino acids: CASRRNYGYTF. The CDR3 DNA reads TGTGCCAGCCGCAGGAACTATGGCTACACCTTC. V usage is TRBV6-5 and J usage is TRBJ1-2; D unresolved. Germline V gene sequence: CDR1 MNHEY, CDR2 SVGAGI. Trimming shortened V by 8 bases and J by 2 bases, and 6 bases separated the two germline ends. The CDR3 contains 11 residues.

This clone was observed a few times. The chain's CDR3 is CASNDRSSYNEQFF. In DNA form, the CDR3 reads TGCGCCAGCAACGACAGGAGCTCCTACAATGAGCAGTTCTTC. V usage is TRBV5-1 and J usage is TRBJ2-1; TRBD1 is a possible D gene (6 bases). The CDR3 length is 14 residues. CDR1 SGHRS and CDR2 YFSETQ come from the germline V gene. V was cut by 6 bases and J by 0 bases, with 10 bases left in between.

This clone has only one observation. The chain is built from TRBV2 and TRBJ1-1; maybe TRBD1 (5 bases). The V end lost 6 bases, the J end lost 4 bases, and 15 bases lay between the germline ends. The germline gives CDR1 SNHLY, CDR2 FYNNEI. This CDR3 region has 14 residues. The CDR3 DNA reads TGTGCCAGCAGGAGTTTGGGGCTTGGCACTGAAGCTTTCTTT. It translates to CASRSLGLGTEAFF.

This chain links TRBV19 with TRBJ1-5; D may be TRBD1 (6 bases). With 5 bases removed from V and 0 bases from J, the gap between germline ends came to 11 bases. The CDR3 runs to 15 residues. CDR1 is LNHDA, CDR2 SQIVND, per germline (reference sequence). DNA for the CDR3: TGTGCCAGTAGTCTGAGGGGGTATAGCAATCAGCCCCAGCATTTT. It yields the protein CASSLRGYSNQPQHF.

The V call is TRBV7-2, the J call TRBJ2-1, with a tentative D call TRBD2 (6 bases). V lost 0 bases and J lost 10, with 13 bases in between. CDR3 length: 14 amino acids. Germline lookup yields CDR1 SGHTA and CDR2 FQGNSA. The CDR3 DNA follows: TGTGCCAGCAGCTTAGCTGGGTGGGGGGTGGAGCAGTTCTTC. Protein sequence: CASSLAGWGVEQFF.

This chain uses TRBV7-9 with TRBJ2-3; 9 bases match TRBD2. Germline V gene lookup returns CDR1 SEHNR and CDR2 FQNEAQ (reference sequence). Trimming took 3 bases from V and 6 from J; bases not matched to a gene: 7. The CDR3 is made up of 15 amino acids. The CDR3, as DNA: TGTGCCAGCAGCTTCGAGCGGGAGGCCTTGGATACGCAGTATTTT. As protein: CASSFEREALDTQYF.

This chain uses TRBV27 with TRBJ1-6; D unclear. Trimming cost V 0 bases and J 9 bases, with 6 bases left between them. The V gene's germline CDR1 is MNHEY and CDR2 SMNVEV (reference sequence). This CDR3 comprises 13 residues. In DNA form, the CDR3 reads TGTGCCAGCAGTTTATCGAGTTCTTCACCCCTCCACTTT. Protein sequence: CASSLSSSSPLHF.

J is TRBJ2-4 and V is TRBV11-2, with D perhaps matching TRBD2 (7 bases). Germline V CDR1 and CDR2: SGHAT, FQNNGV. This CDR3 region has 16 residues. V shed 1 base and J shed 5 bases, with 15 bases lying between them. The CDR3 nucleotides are TGTGCCAGCAGCTTAGGTCGGGGGGCGAGGGAAAACATTCAGTACTTC. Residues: CASSLGRGARENIQYF. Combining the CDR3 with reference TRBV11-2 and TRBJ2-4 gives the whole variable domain EAGVAQSPRYKIIEKRQSVAFWCNPISGHATLYWYQQILGQGPKLLIQFQNNGVVDDSQLPKDRFSAERLKGVDSTLKIQPAKLEDSAVYLCASSLGRGARENIQYFGAGTRLSVL.

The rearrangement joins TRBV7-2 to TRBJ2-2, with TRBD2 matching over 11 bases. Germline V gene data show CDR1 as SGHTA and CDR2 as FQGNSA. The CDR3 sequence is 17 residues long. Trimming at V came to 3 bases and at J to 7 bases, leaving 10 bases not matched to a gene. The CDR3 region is CASSFFLVLAGDGELFF. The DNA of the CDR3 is TGTGCCAGCAGCTTTTTTTTAGTACTAGCGGGGGACGGGGAGCTGTTTTTT.

This chain's CDR3 is CASSMTGGDYGYTF. The CDR3 DNA follows: TGTGCCAGCAGCATGACAGGGGGCGACTATGGCTACACCTTC. V gene TRBV7-9 combines with J gene TRBJ1-2; 10 nucleotides match TRBD1. Trimming removed 5 bases from V and 3 bases from J; junction bases left unmatched: 3. Germline assignment: CDR1 SEHNR and CDR2 FQNEAQ (reference sequence). CDR3 length: 14 amino acids.

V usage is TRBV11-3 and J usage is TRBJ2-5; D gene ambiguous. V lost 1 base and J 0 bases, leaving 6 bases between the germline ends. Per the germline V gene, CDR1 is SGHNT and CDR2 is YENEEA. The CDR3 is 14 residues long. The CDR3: CASSLVPYQETQYF. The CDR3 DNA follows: TGTGCCAGCAGCTTAGTTCCGTACCAAGAGACCCAGTACTTC.

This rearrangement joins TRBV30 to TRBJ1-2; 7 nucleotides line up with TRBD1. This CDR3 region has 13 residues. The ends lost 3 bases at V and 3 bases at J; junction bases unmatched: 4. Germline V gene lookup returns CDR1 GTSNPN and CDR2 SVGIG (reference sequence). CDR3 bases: TGTGCCTGGAGCGCAACAGGGGACTATGGCTACACCTTC. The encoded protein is CAWSATGDYGYTF.

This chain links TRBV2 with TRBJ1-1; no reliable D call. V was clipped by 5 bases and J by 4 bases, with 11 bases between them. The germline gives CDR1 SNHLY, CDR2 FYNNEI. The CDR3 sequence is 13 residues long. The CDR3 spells CASSPEVRTEAFF. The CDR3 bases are TGTGCCAGCAGTCCCGAGGTCCGCACTGAAGCTTTCTTT. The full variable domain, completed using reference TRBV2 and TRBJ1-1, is EPEVTQTPSHQVTQMGQEVILRCVPISNHLYFYWYRQILGQKVEFLVSFYNNEISEKSEIFDDQFSVERPDGSNFTLKIRSTKLEDSAMYFCASSPEVRTEAFFGQGTRLTVV.

Here the CDR3 reads CASSWTGTSTDTQYF. The CDR3 nucleotides are TGTGCCAGCAGTTGGACAGGGACCAGCACAGATACGCAGTATTTT. The genes are TRBV27 and TRBJ2-3; 8 positions match TRBD1. The germline gives CDR1 MNHEY, CDR2 SMNVEV (reference sequence). The CDR3 has 15 amino acids. J lost 0 bases, V lost 4 bases, and 3 bases had no gene match.

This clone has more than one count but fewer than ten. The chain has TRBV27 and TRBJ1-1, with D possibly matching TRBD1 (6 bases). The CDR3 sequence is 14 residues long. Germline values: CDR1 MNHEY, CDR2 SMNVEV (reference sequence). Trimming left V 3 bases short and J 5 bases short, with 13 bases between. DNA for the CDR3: TGTGCCAGCAGTTTTGGGGGCCTCACAACTGAAGCTTTCTTT. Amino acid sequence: CASSFGGLTTEAFF.

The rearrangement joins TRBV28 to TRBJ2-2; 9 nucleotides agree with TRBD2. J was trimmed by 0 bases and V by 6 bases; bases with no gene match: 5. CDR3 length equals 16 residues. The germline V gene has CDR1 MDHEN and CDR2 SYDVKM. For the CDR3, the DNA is TGTGCCAGCAGCTTTAGCGGGGGTACGAACACCGGGGAGCTGTTTTTT. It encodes CASSFSGGTNTGELFF.

The CDR3 sequence is CASSFLRGEAFF. The CDR3 DNA reads as TGTGCCAGCAGTTTTCTTCGGGGTGAAGCTTTCTTT. The J gene is TRBJ1-1, the V gene TRBV28; D is uncertain. The CDR3 runs to 12 residues. Germline V lookup: CDR1 MDHEN, CDR2 SYDVKM. V lost 3 bases to trimming and J lost 7 bases, with 9 bases between them.